This record concerns one T cell receptor (beta chain) sequence. Its antigen is unknown. This sample was included in a study of cytomegalovirus exposure and HLA in healthy donors. Study-level findings and limits: Altogether, 160 or so TCR beta chains were recorded as cytomegalovirus-associated. Whilst most TCR sequences proved rare, a subset of public TCRs occurred across many donors.

Deletions cut 2 bases from V and 2 bases from J, with 9 bases between. The CDR3 length is 14 residues. Germline-derived CDR1 and CDR2 are LNHDA and SQIVND (reference sequence). Some clones are missing from TCRdb's copy, which holds only in-frame ones; the method was immunoSEQ multiplex PCR. The sample contains about 150,000 clones, about 86% of which appear only once. The chain employs TRBV19 and TRBJ1-1; tentative D call: TRBD1 (5 bases). Sequencing was performed on PBMCs. The origin of this receptor is a man aged 18 to 30 in good health and CMV-seropositive. The CDR3 DNA follows: TGTGCCAGTAGTATACAGGGATATAACACTGAAGCTTTCTTT. It translates to CASSIQGYNTEAFF.